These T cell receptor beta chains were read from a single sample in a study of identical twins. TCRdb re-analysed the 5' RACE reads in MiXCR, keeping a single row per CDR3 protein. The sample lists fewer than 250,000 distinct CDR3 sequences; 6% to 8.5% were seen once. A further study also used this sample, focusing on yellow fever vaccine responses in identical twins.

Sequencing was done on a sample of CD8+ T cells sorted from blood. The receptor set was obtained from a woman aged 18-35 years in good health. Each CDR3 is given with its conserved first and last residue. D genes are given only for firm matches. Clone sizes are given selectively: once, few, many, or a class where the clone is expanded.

CASKGRGITEAFF,TGTGCCAGCAAAGGGCGGGGGATCACTGAAGCTTTCTTT,TRBJ1-1,TRBV6-1,-,many
CASSLGGAGNTFF,TGTGCCAGCAGTTTGGGGGGGGCAGGCAACACTTTCTTT,TRBJ1-1,TRBV12-3/TRBV12-4,-,few
CASSVGSGAGNTIYF,TGTGCCAGCAGCGTAGGGTCAGGGGCTGGAAACACCATATATTTT,TRBJ1-3,TRBV9,-,-
CASSSGQRLETQYF,TGTGCCAGCAGTTCGGGACAGCGGCTGGAGACCCAGTACTTC,TRBJ2-5,TRBV6-5,TRBD1,-
CASSLGGGQNYGYTF,TGTGCCAGCAGCTTAGGCGGGGGACAGAACTATGGCTACACCTTC,TRBJ1-2,TRBV7-9,TRBD1,few
CASSRDYPTDTQYF,TGTGCCAGCAGCAGGGACTATCCCACAGATACGCAGTATTTT,TRBJ2-3,TRBV7-9,TRBD2,many
CSGWGLLAGGWETQYF,TGCAGCGGTTGGGGGCTACTAGCGGGAGGGTGGGAGACCCAGTACTTC,TRBJ2-5,TRBV29-1,TRBD2,many
CATSAGHGYTF,TGTGCCACATCAGCAGGACATGGCTACACCTTC,TRBJ1-2,TRBV10-3,-,many
CSVDGGTSTDTQYF,TGCAGCGTTGACGGCGGGACTAGCACAGATACGCAGTATTTT,TRBJ2-3,TRBV29-1,-,few
CASSQDWVERSGELFF,TGCGCCAGCAGCCAAGATTGGGTCGAGCGAAGCGGGGAGCTGTTTTTT,TRBJ2-2,TRBV4-1,-,-
CSARGAGLAGFRTDTQYF,TGCAGTGCTAGAGGCGCTGGACTAGCGGGATTTCGCACAGATACGCAGTATTTT,TRBJ2-3,TRBV20-1,TRBD2,many
CASSPGQVFHEQFF,TGTGCCAGCAGCCCGGGACAGGTTTTTCATGAGCAGTTCTTC,TRBJ2-1,TRBV12-3/TRBV12-4,TRBD1,few